The 17 T cell receptor beta chains listed next were all sequenced from one sample in a study of shared clonotypes between healthy human individuals. Sequencing was performed with immunoSEQ multiplex PCR; in TCRdb, only in-frame clones are kept and a portion is missing. Seen here are more than 1,200,000 clones, 97% to 99% observed once, and the top ten hold approximately 0.4%. The sequencing sample was made of naive CD4+ T cells sorted from blood. Documented subset: CD45RA+ positively selected. These receptors were obtained from a man aged 25 to 40 in good health.

The V and J genes are TRBV7-8 and TRBJ1-3, with 8 bases matching TRBD1. Trimming at V came to 5 bases and at J to 4 bases, leaving 7 bases not matched to a gene. This CDR3 comprises 15 residues. In germline, CDR1 is SGHVS, CDR2 FQNEAQ. CDR3: CASSTWTGQGNTIYF. The CDR3 region has the DNA TGTGCCAGCAGCACCTGGACAGGGCAGGGAAACACCATATATTTT.

The chain links TRBV30 to TRBJ2-7; no clear D. The CDR3 has 11 amino acids. Germline-derived CDR1 and CDR2 are GTSNPN and SVGIG (reference sequence). Between the trimmed V and J ends, which lost 1 base and 4 bases, there was a span of 5 bases. Here the CDR3 DNA reads TGTGCCTGGAGTGAACAGTACGAGCAGTACTTC. Amino acid sequence: CAWSEQYEQYF. Full variable domain (rest looked up from reference TRBV30 and TRBJ2-7): SQTIHQWPATLVQPVGSPLSLECTVEGTSNPNLYWYRQAAGRGLQLLFYSVGIGQISSEVPQNLSASRPQDRQFILSSKKLLLSDSGFYLCAWSEQYEQYFGPGTRLTVT.

The genes are TRBV9 and TRBJ1-5; D call uncertain. From germline, CDR1 is SGDLS and CDR2 YYNGEE. The ends were cut back, 4 bases at V and 4 bases at J, with 15 bases in the middle. CDR3 size: 15 residues. CDR3 sequence reads: CASSPSVLPNQPQHF. The CDR3 region has the DNA TGTGCCAGCAGCCCGTCGGTTCTCCCAAATCAGCCCCAGCATTTT.

This clone has a single count. V usage is TRBV25-1 and J usage is TRBJ1-1; no definite D call. The CDR3 extends over 16 amino acids. V was clipped by 2 bases and J by 2 bases, with 15 bases between them. Per the germline V gene, CDR1 is MGHDK and CDR2 is SYGVNS. CDR3 sequence (DNA): TGTGCCAGCAGTGAAGTAGGGAATTTAGGTAACACTGAAGCTTTCTTT. It translates to CASSEVGNLGNTEAFF.

The J gene is TRBJ2-7, the V gene TRBV5-1, with 9 bases aligning to TRBD2. This CDR3 comprises 16 residues. CDR1 SGHRS and CDR2 YFSETQ come from the germline V gene. The V gene end was trimmed by 1 base and the J gene end by 7 bases; junction bases not matched to a gene: 12. CDR3 protein: CASSLRELAGSGEQYF. As DNA, the CDR3 is TGCGCCAGCAGCTTGCGGGAGCTAGCGGGATCTGGGGAGCAGTACTTC.

The chain links TRBV5-1 to TRBJ2-3, with D tentatively TRBD1 (5 bases). The CDR3 is 13 residues long. Germline V gives CDR1 SGHRS, CDR2 YFSETQ. V was shortened by 4 bases and J by 6 bases, with 12 bases between the two germline ends. CDR3 in DNA: TGCGCCAGCAGCCAGACAGCTTACGATACGCAGTATTTT. This codes for CASSQTAYDTQYF. The full variable domain, completed using reference TRBV5-1 and TRBJ2-3, is KAGVTQTPRYLIKTRGQQVTLSCSPISGHRSVSWYQQTPGQGLQFLFEYFSETQRNKGNFPGRFSGRQFSNSRSEMNVSTLELGDSALYLCASSQTAYDTQYFGPGTRLTVL.

The rearrangement joins TRBV30 to TRBJ1-2, with 9 bases aligning to TRBD1. The CDR3 sequence is 15 residues long. The germline V gene has CDR1 GTSNPN and CDR2 SVGIG (reference sequence). Germline trimming cut 2 bases from V and 4 bases from J; bases unmatched to any gene: 8. For the CDR3, the DNA is TGTGCCTGGAGTTTTGACAGGGGGGAGGGCTATGGCTACACCTTC. Translated: CAWSFDRGEGYGYTF.

Notes on this clone: Other nucleotide sequences from this sample produce the same CDR3. The V gene is TRBV10-3, the J gene TRBJ2-7; 7 nucleotides line up with TRBD2. Germline CDR1 ENHRY, CDR2 SYGVKD. CDR3 size: 14 residues. V shed 2 bases and J 0 bases; nucleotides not matched to a gene: 1. CDR3 coding DNA: TGTGCCATCAGTGAGGCTAGCGGCTCCTACGAGCAGTACTTC. This encodes CAISEASGSYEQYF.

CDR3 DNA: TGCGCCAGCAGCCCGAGGGGAGCCAAAAACATTCAGTACTTC. Translated: CASSPRGAKNIQYF. The chain couples TRBV5-1 to TRBJ2-4; either TRBD1 or TRBD2 may supply D (5 bases each). Germline CDR1 and CDR2: SGHRS and YFSETQ. Trimming shortened V by 4 bases and J by 0 bases, and 8 bases separated the two germline ends. This CDR3 contains 14 residues.

The gene calls are TRBV5-1 and TRBJ2-2; the match to TRBD2 covers 7 bases. This CDR3 has 15 residues. V shed 0 bases and J 4 bases; nucleotides not matched to a gene: 3. Germline V gives CDR1 SGHRS, CDR2 YFSETQ. Here the CDR3 DNA reads TGCGCCAGCAGCTTGGCCCCGGGGGGCACCGGGGAGCTGTTTTTT. Translated: CASSLAPGGTGELFF.

The chain has TRBV4-3 and TRBJ2-6; perhaps TRBD1 as D (6 bases). V lost 1 base and J 3 bases, leaving 13 bases between the germline ends. The germline V gene encodes CDR1 LGHNA and CDR2 YSLEER. CDR3 length equals 17 residues. CDR3 loop: CASSQAPTGVGANVLTF. CDR3 in DNA: TGCGCCAGCAGCCAAGCGCCGACAGGTGTTGGGGCCAACGTCCTGACTTTC.

The V gene is TRBV6-4, the J gene TRBJ2-5, with 8 bases aligning to TRBD1. V shed 8 bases, J shed 4 bases, and the junction held 18 bases outside the gene matches. This CDR3 has 17 residues. The germline V gene has CDR1 MRHNA and CDR2 SNTAGT. Written as DNA, the CDR3 is TGTGCCAGCCGAACTCCCAAAAGGACAGGGTCGGGAGAGACCCAGTACTTC. Its translation is CASRTPKRTGSGETQYF.

The table lists this clone with a count of one. The chain couples TRBV6-5 to TRBJ2-3; no firm D call. The length of the CDR3 is 14 residues. Per the germline V gene, CDR1 is MNHEY and CDR2 is SVGAGI. V was clipped by 0 bases and J by 4 bases, with 8 bases between them. The DNA for the CDR3 is TGTGCCAGCAGTTACTCCCCCCTCCCAGATACGCAGTATTTT. Amino acid sequence: CASSYSPLPDTQYF.

The rearrangement uses TRBV29-1 and TRBJ2-3; D may be TRBD1 (5 bases). Germline V lookup: CDR1 SQVTM, CDR2 ANQGSEA. With 5 bases removed from V and 6 bases from J, the gap between germline ends came to 15 bases. The CDR3 is 13 amino acids. The CDR3 DNA sequence: TGCAGCGTTATAGGGGCTATCGCGGATACGCAGTATTTT. It yields the protein CSVIGAIADTQYF.

For this clone: Other DNA variants within this sample encode the same CDR3. The chain combines TRBV6-5 with TRBJ2-7; D is possibly TRBD1 (6 bases). The CDR3 contains 15 residues. Between the trimmed V and J ends, which lost 0 bases and 1 base, there was a span of 10 bases. CDR1 MNHEY and CDR2 SVGAGI come from the germline V gene. The CDR3 DNA sequence: TGTGCCAGCAGTTACTCGTCTGGGACATCCTACGAGCAGTACTTC. Translated, it gives CASSYSSGTSYEQYF.

The rearrangement uses TRBV2 and TRBJ1-3; D not resolved. V was pared by 0 bases and J by 5 bases, with 11 bases between. Looked up from germline, CDR1 is SNHLY and CDR2 is FYNNEI. This CDR3 comprises 15 residues. CDR3 in amino acids: CASSEAIQARNTIYF. Here the CDR3 DNA reads TGTGCCAGCAGTGAAGCGATTCAGGCCCGAAACACCATATATTTT.

The gene calls are TRBV30 and TRBJ2-1; TRBD2 agrees at 9 bases. The CDR3 runs to 13 residues. Germline V gene sequence: CDR1 GTSNPN, CDR2 SVGIG (reference sequence). With V trimmed by 6 bases and J by 14 bases, 14 bases remained unmatched. CDR3 in DNA: TGTGCCTGTGCACCGGGACTAGCTCTAGGAGAGTTCTTC. This translates into CACAPGLALGEFF.